This TCR beta chain was found in a study of cytotoxic CD8 clonotypes in ibrutinib-treated CLL. Unmatched junction bases numbered 8, after V lost 3 bases and J lost 4 bases. There are 15 residues in the CDR3. The germline gives CDR1 KGHSH, CDR2 LQKENI. TCRdb's copy holds only in-frame clones and misses some; the assay was immunoSEQ multiplex PCR. The sample shows about 200,000 clones, 70% of them seen only once. Source: PBMCs, taken after 12 months of ibrutinib treatment. The receptor comes from a human donor with chronic lymphocytic leukemia. V is TRBV18 and J is TRBJ2-7; TRBD2 matches 8 bases. The CDR3 region has the DNA TGTGCCAGCTCACCTAGCGGGACTAGTCGTTACGAGCAGTACTTC. Encoded protein: CASSPSGTSRYEQYF. The full variable domain, its missing parts supplied by reference TRBV18 and TRBJ2-7, is NAGVMQNPRHLVRRRGQEARLRCSPMKGHSHVYWYRQLPEEGLKFMVYLQKENIIDESGMPKERFSAEFPKEGPSILRIQQVVRGDSAAYFCASSPSGTSRYEQYFGPGTRLTVT.